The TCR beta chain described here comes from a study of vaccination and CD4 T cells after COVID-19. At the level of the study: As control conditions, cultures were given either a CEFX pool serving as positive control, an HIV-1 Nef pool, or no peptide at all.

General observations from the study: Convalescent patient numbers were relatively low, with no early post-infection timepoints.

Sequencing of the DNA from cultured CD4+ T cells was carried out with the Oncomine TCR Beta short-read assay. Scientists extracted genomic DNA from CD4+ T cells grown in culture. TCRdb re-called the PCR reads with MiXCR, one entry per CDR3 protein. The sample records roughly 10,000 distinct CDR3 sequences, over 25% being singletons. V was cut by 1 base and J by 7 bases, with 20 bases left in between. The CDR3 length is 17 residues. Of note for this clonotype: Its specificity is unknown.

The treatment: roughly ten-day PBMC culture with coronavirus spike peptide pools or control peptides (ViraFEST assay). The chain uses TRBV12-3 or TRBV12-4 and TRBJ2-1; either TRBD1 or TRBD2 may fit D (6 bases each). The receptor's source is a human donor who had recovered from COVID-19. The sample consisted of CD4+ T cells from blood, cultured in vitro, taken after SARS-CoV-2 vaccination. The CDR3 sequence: CASSLVGGTVGVNEQFF. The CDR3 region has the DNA TGTGCCAGCAGTTTAGTAGGGGGGACCGTCGGTGTTAATGAGCAGTTCTTC.